This T cell receptor (beta chain) derives from a study of blood T cell repertoires in COVID-19 (dated by TCRdb to 2019 to 2021). Regarding the complete study: Samples covering the acute and convalescent phases of COVID-19 were provided by collaborators in the United States, Italy and Spain. The material from the prospective study consisted of cDNA or gDNA derived from T cells, B-cell-depleted T cells, or PBMCs. The dataset comprised deeply sampled blood TCRbeta repertoires from subjects exposed to, actively infected with, or recovered from COVID-19. The repertoires were made available in a free public database intended to serve as a resource for research on the immune response to SARS-CoV-2. Samples were obtained from the ongoing ImmuneRACE study (first 160 participants) and from 1,000 to 1,500 subjects provided by 6 global collaborators. A de-identified subject ID, COVID-19 status, age in years and sex were almost always included in the sample metadata. HLA class I and class II types, where available, came from metadata supplied by the sample provider rather than from assay-based typing.

Note on this clone: The antigen it recognizes is unknown. No clone much larger than this one lies a single base away; base qualities are absent.

The immunoSEQ Assay, a bias-controlled multiplex PCR, was used to amplify TCRbeta CDR3 regions from genomic DNA. Regarding the original processing steps: The number of nucleated cells in each sample was estimated from the amplification of reference gene primers within the assay. To quantify the absolute abundance of each unique TCRbeta CDR3 rearrangement, sequence reads were collapsed and filtered. Productive Simpson clonality was computed per sample as the square root of Simpson's diversity index over productive rearrangements. TCRdb took this table from immuneACCESS and kept in-frame rearrangements with V and J called. Such tables lack part of the clones; where checked against another copy, unresolved V genes explain under half of the gap, and the rest is unexplained. V and J calls and clone size are those listed in that table; D and trimming were worked out from the DNA. The sample table contains about 120,000 clones; only one count was recorded for around 87% of them. In total, the top ten clones hold approximately 2.3% of the sample.

CDR1 SGHNT and CDR2 YENEEA are derived from the germline V gene. Clipping removes 5 bases from V and 0 bases from J, with 4 as the unmatched junction base count. CDR3 length: 15 amino acids, cysteine to phenylalanine. The read is trimmed to its CDR3 DNA, 45 bases read in frame from base 1. Collaborating institutions collected whole blood in K2EDTA tubes following their own protocols. For TCRbeta analysis, collaborator samples were shipped as frozen whole blood, as isolated PBMCs, or as DNA extracted from either sample type. Study-wide findings and limitations: The quantity of clinical and demographic metadata differed by source and by participant and was supplied without curation.

The sequence links TRBV11-3 to TRBJ1-1; 9 of the junction bases match TRBD1. Sequencing was done on a sample of peripheral blood. The source of this sequence is a woman aged 45 to 65 with acute or convalescent COVID-19. CDR3 protein: CASSPGQGLNTEAFF. The DNA sequence reads TGTGCCAGCAGCCCCGGACAGGGGTTGAACACTGAAGCTTTCTTT.